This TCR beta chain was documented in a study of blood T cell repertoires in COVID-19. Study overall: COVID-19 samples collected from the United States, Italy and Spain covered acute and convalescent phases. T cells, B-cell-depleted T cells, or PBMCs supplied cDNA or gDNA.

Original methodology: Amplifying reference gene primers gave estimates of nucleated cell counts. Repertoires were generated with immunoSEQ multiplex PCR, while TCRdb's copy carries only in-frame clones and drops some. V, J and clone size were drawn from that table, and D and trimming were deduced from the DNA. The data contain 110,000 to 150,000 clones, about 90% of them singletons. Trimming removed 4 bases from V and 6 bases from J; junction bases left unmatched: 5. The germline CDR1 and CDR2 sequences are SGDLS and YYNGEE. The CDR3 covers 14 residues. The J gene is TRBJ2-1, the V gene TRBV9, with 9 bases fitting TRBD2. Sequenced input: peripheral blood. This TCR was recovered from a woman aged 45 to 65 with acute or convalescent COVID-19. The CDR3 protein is CASSLRTSVNEQFF. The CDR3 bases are TGTGCCAGCAGCCTCCGGACTAGCGTCAATGAGCAGTTCTTC.